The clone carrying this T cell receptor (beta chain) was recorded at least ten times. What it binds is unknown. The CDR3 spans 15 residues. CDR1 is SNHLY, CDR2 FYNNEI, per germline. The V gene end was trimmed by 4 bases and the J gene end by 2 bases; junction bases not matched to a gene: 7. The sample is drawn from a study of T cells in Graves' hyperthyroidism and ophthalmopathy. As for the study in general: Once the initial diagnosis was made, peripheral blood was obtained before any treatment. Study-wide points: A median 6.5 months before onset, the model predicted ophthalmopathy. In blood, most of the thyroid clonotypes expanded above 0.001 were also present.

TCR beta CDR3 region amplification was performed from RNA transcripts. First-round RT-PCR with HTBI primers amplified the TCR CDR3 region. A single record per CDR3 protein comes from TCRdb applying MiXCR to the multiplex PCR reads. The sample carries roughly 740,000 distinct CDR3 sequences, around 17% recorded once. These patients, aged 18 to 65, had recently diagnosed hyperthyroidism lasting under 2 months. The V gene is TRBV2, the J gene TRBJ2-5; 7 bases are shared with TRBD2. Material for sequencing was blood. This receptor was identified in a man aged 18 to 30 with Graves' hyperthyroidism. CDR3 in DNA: TGTGCCAGCAGTGGGGGGGGAGGGGAACAAGAGACCCAGTACTTC. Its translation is CASSGGGGEQETQYF. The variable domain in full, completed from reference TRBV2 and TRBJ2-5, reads EPEVTQTPSHQVTQMGQEVILRCVPISNHLYFYWYRQILGQKVEFLVSFYNNEISEKSEIFDDQFSVERPDGSNFTLKIRSTKLEDSAMYFCASSGGGGEQETQYFGPGTRLLVL.